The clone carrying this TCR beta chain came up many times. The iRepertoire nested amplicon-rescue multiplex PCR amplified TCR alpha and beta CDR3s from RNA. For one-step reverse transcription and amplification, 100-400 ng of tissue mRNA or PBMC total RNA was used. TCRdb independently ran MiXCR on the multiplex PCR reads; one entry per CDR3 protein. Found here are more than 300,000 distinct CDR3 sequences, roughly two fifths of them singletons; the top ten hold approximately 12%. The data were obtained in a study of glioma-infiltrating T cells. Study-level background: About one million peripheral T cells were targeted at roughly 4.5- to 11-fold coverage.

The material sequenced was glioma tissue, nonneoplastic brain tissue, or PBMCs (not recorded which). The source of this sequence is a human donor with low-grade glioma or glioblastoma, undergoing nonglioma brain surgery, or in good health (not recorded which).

CDR3 bases: TGTGCCAGCAGCCATCTATCTAGCGGGGCCTACAATGAGCAGTTCTTC. Translating gives CASSHLSSGAYNEQFF. The rearrangement links TRBV6-1 to TRBJ2-1; 9 bases are a match to TRBD2. Trimming cost V 6 bases and J 2 bases; bases outside gene matches: 8. The germline V gene encodes CDR1 MNHNS and CDR2 SASEGT. The CDR3 runs 16 residues.